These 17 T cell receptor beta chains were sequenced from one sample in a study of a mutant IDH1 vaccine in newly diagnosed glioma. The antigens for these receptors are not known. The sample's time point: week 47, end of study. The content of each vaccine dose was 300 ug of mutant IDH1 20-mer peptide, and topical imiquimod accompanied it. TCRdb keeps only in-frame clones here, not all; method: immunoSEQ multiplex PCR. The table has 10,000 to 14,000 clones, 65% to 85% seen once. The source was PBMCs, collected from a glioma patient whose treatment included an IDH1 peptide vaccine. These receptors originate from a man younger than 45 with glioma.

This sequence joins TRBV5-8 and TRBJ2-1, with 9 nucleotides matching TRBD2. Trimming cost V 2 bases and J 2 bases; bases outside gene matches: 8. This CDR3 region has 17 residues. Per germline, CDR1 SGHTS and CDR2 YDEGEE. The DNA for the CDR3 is TGTGCCAGCAGCTTCCACTTGGGACTAGCAGCCTACAATGAGCAGTTCTTC. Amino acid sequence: CASSFHLGLAAYNEQFF.

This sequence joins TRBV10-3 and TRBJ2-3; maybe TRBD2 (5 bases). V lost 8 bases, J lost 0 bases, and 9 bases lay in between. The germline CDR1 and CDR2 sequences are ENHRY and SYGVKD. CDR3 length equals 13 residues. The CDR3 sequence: CAIQRPSTDTQYF. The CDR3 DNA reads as TGTGCCATCCAGCGGCCTAGCACAGATACGCAGTATTTT.

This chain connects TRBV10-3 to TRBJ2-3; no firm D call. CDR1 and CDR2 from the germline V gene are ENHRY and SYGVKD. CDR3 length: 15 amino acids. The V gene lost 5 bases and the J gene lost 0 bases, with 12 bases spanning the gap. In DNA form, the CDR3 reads TGTGCCATCAGTTTAGACGGTACTAGCACAGATACGCAGTATTTT. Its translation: CAISLDGTSTDTQYF.

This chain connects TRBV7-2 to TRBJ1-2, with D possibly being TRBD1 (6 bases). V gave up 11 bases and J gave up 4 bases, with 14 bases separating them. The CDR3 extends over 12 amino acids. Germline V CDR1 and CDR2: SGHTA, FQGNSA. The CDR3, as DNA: TGTGCCTGGTGGGGGCCCGGCTATGGCTACACCTTC. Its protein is CAWWGPGYGYTF.

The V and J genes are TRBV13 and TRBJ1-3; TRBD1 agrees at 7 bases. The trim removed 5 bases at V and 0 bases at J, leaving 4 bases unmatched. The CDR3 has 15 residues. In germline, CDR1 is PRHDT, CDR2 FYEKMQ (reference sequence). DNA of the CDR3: TGTGCCAGCAGCCCCGGACAGGCCTCTGGAAACACCATATATTTT. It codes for CASSPGQASGNTIYF.

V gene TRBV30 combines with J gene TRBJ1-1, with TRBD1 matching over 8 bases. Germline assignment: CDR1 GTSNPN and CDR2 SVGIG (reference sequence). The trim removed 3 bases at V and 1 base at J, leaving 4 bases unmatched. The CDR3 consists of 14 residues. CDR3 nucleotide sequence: TGTGCCTGGAGCCAGGGGGCTCCGAACACTGAAGCTTTCTTT. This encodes CAWSQGAPNTEAFF.

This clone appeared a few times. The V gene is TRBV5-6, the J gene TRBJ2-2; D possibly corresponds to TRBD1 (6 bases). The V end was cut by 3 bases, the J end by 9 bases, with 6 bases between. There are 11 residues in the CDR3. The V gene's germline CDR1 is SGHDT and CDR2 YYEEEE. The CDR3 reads CASSWGRELFF. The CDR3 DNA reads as TGTGCCAGCAGCTGGGGGCGGGAGCTGTTTTTT.

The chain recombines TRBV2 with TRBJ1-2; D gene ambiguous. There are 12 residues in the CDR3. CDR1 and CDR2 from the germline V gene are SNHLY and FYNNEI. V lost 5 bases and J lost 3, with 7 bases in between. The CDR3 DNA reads TGTGCCAGCAGTCCAAGGGACTATGGCTACACCTTC. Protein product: CASSPRDYGYTF.

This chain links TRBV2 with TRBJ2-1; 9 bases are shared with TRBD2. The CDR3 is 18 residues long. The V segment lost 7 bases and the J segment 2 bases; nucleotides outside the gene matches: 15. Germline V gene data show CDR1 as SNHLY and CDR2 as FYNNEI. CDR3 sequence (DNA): TGTGCCAGCATGAGGGCTAGCGGGATCAAGTTCACCTACAATGAGCAGTTCTTC. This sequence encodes CASMRASGIKFTYNEQFF.

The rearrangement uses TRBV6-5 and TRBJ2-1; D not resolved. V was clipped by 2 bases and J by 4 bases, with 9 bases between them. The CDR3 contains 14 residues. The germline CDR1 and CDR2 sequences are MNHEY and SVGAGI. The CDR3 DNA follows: TGTGCCAGCAGTTACGCGGAAGGTTACAATGAGCAGTTCTTC. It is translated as CASSYAEGYNEQFF.

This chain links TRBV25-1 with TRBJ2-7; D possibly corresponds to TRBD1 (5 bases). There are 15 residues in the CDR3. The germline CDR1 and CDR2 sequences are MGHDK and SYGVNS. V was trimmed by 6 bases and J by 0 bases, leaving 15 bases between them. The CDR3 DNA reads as TGTGCCAGCAGAGGCACGACAGCCGTCTCCTACGAGCAGTACTTC. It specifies CASRGTTAVSYEQYF.

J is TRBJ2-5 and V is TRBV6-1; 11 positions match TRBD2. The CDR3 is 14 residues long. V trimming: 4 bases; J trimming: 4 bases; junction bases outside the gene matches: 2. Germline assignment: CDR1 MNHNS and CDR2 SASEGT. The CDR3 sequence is CASSGGLAGETQYF. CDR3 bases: TGTGCCAGCAGTGGCGGACTAGCGGGAGAGACCCAGTACTTC.

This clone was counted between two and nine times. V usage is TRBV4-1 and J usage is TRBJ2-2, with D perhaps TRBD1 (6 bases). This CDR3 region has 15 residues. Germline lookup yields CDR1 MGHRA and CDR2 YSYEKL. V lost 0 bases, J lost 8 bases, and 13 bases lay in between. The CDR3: CASSQEGAGGGELFF. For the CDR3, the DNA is TGCGCCAGCAGCCAAGAGGGGGCAGGCGGGGGGGAGCTGTTTTTT.

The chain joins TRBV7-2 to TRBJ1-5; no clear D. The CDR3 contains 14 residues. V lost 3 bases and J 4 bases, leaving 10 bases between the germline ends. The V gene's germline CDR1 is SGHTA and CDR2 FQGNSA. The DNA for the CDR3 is TGTGCCAGCAGCTTGACCCCCTTTAATCAGCCCCAGCATTTT. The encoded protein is CASSLTPFNQPQHF.

CDR3 DNA sequence: TGTGCCAGCACTCAGACAGAACCCATGAACACTGAAGCTTTCTTT. Encoded protein: CASTQTEPMNTEAFF. The V gene is TRBV6-5, the J gene TRBJ1-1; D possibly corresponds to TRBD1 (5 bases). There are 15 residues in the CDR3. Per germline, CDR1 MNHEY and CDR2 SVGAGI. The V and J ends lost 7 bases and 0 bases respectively, with 15 bases between them.

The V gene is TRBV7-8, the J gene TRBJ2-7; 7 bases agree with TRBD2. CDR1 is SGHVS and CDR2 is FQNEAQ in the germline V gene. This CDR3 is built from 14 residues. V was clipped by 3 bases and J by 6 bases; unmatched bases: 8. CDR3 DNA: TGTGCCAGCAGCTTGGAGCGGGACTCTCTCGAGCAGTACTTC. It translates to CASSLERDSLEQYF.

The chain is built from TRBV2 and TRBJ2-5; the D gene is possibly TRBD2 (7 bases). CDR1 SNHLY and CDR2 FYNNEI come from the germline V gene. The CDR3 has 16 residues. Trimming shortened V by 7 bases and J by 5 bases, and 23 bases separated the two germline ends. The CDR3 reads CASTQGGAGVGETQYF. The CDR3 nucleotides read TGTGCCAGCACTCAAGGGGGGGCGGGAGTTGGTGAGACCCAGTACTTC.